These 9 T cell receptor beta chains share one sample of origin, sequenced in a study of blood T cell repertoires in COVID-19. Some clones are missing from TCRdb's copy, which holds only in-frame ones; the method was immunoSEQ multiplex PCR. Among more than 80,000 clones, over 70% were seen once, and the ten largest hold 8.5% to 14%. Sequencing was performed on peripheral blood. The receptor source for this set is a man at least 80 years old with acute or convalescent COVID-19.

The V gene is TRBV5-4, the J gene TRBJ2-1; TRBD1 aligns across 9 bases. Per germline, CDR1 SGHNT and CDR2 YYREEE (reference sequence). The junction had 10 bases not matched to a gene; V was cut back by 4 bases and J by 8 bases. CDR3 length equals 15 residues. This CDR3 reads CASSLPGQGNHEQFF. The CDR3 nucleotides read TGTGCCAGCAGCCTACCGGGACAGGGTAATCATGAGCAGTTCTTC.

The chain links TRBV4-2 to TRBJ2-3; 7 bases agree with TRBD2. V was clipped by 3 bases and J by 2 bases; unmatched bases: 11. Germline V CDR1 and CDR2: LGHNA, YNFKEQ. The CDR3 is 17 amino acids. The CDR3 is CASSQDSGRETTDTQYF. The CDR3 DNA reads TGTGCCAGCAGCCAGGACTCAGGGCGGGAGACCACAGATACGCAGTATTTT.

The rearrangement joins TRBV20-1 to TRBJ2-6; tentatively, D is TRBD1 (6 bases). The CDR3 runs 18 residues. Germline V lookup: CDR1 DFQATT, CDR2 SNEGSKA (reference sequence). Trimming removed 3 bases at V and 0 bases at J, with 18 bases between. The DNA of the CDR3 is TGCAGTGCTAGTCACTCGGGCAGGGGTATCTCTGGGGCCAACGTCCTGACTTTC. Its translation: CSASHSGRGISGANVLTF.

The gene calls are TRBV7-2 and TRBJ1-2, with no clear D. The V gene's germline CDR1 is SGHTA and CDR2 FQGNSA. Between the trimmed V and J ends, which lost 8 bases and 2 bases, there was a span of 15 bases. This CDR3 has 14 residues. DNA for the CDR3: TGTGCCAGCTCCGAGGACGGGGTCAACTATGGCTACACCTTC. Amino acids: CASSEDGVNYGYTF.

This clone has only a few counts. One junction end disagrees with the germline gene, perhaps due to a read error. This sequence joins TRBV7-9 and TRBJ1-2; 7 bases map to TRBD1. Germline assignment: CDR1 SEHNR and CDR2 FQNEAQ (reference sequence). The CDR3 sequence is 12 residues long. DNA for the CDR3: TGTGCCAGCAGCTTAGCCGAGACAGGGAACCTCTTC. Translation gives CASSLAETGNLF.

The V gene is TRBV18, the J gene TRBJ1-4; 7 bases line up with TRBD1. V trimming: 6 bases; J trimming: 5 bases; junction bases outside the gene matches: 12. The CDR3 runs to 16 residues. The germline V gene encodes CDR1 KGHSH and CDR2 LQKENI. DNA for the CDR3: TGTGCCAGCTCCTTTCGGGCCGAGACAGGGAATGAAAAACTGTTTTTT. Protein product: CASSFRAETGNEKLFF.

The chain recombines TRBV11-1 with TRBJ1-2; a weak D match, TRBD1 (6 bases). This CDR3 region has 12 residues. Germline V gene data show CDR1 as SGHAT and CDR2 as FQDESV (reference sequence). The V end was cut by 2 bases, the J end by 8 bases, with 9 bases between. The CDR3 DNA follows: TGTGCCAGCAGCTTACAACAGGGAGGCTACACCTTC. This encodes CASSLQQGGYTF.

The chain combines TRBV15 with TRBJ1-1, with D possibly matching TRBD1 (5 bases). V gave up 6 bases and J gave up 1 base, with 9 bases separating them. Looked up from germline, CDR1 is LNHNV and CDR2 is YYDKDF (reference sequence). This CDR3 contains 13 residues. This chain's CDR3 is CATRPQGNTEAFF. Written as DNA, the CDR3 is TGTGCCACCAGACCCCAGGGGAACACTGAAGCTTTCTTT.

The J gene is TRBJ1-6, the V gene TRBV6-5; D unclear. CDR3 length: 14 residues. Germline CDR1 is MNHEY and CDR2 is SVGAGI. Trimming removed 6 bases at V and 7 bases at J, with 13 bases between. The CDR3 reads CASSTGSLNSPLHF. The CDR3 DNA follows: TGTGCCAGCAGCACCGGGTCATTGAATTCACCCCTCCACTTT.